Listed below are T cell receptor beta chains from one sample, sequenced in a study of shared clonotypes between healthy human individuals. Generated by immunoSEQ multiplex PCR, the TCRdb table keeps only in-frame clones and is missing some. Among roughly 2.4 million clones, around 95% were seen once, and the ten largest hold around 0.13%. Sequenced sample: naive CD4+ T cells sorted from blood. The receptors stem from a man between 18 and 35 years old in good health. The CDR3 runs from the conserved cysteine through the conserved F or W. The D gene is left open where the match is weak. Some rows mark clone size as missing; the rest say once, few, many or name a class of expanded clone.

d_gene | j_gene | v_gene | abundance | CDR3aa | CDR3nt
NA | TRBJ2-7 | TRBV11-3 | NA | CASSLDHGTVYEQYF | TGTGCCAGCAGCTTAGATCACGGCACCGTCTACGAGCAGTACTTC
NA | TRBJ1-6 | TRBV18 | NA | CASSPLRDSPLHF | TGTGCCAGCTCACCTCTTAGGGATTCACCCCTCCACTTT
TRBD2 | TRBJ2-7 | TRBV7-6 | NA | CASSLAGLANSYEQYF | TGTGCCAGCAGCTTAGCCGGACTAGCGAACTCCTACGAGCAGTACTTC
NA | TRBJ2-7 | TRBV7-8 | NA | CASSPSYEQYF | TGTGCCAGCAGCCCTTCATACGAGCAGTACTTC
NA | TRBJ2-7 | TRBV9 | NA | CASSVDSSPIYEQYF | TGTGCCAGCAGCGTAGATTCTAGCCCAATCTACGAGCAGTACTTC
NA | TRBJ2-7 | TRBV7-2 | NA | CASSARPGSGEQYF | TGTGCCAGCAGCGCACGACCGGGGTCGGGCGAGCAGTACTTC
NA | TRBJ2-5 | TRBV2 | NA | CASSVQSGFGETQYF | TGTGCCAGCAGTGTCCAGAGCGGGTTTGGAGAGACCCAGTACTTC
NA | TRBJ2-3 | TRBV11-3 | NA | CASSLGRDTITDTQYF | TGTGCCAGCAGCTTAGGCCGGGACACGATCACAGATACGCAGTATTTT
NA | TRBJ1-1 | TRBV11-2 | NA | CASSFMENTEAFF | TGTGCCAGCAGCTTCATGGAGAACACTGAAGCTTTCTTT
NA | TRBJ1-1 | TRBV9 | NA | CASSVEPADTEAFF | TGTGCCAGCAGCGTAGAGCCGGCGGACACTGAAGCTTTCTTT
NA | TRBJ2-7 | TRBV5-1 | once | CASSWGNPYPYEQYF | TGCGCCAGCAGCTGGGGGAATCCTTACCCCTACGAGCAGTACTTC
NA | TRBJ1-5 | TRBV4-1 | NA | CASSLLGLSNQPQHF | TGCGCCAGCAGCCTCCTTGGGTTAAGCAATCAGCCCCAGCATTTT
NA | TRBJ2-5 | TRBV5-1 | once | CASSIAGNQETQYF | TGCGCCAGCAGCATTGCCGGGAACCAAGAGACCCAGTACTTC
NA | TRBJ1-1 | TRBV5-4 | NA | CASSLRSENTEAFF | TGTGCCAGCAGCTTACGGTCCGAGAACACTGAAGCTTTCTTT
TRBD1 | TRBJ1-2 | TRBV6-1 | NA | CASNQGGYGYTF | TGTGCCAGCAACCAGGGGGGCTATGGCTACACCTTC
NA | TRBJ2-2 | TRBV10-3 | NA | CATRGDAGELFF | TGTGCCACAAGGGGGGACGCCGGGGAGCTGTTTTTT
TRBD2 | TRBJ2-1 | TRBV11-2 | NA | CASRGGNYNEQFF | TGTGCCAGCCGGGGGGGAAACTACAATGAGCAGTTCTTC
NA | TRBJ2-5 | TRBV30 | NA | CAGSPHQETQYF | TGTGCGGGGTCACCTCACCAAGAGACCCAGTACTTC
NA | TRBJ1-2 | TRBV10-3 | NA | CAISESRNYGYTF | TGTGCCATCAGTGAGTCAAGGAACTATGGCTACACCTTC
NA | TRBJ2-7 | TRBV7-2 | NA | CVVEGSTFEQYF | TGTGTTGTTGAGGGTTCTACGTTCGAGCAGTACTTC
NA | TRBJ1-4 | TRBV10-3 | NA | CAISESFSEKLFF | TGTGCCATCAGTGAGTCGTTTAGTGAAAAACTGTTTTTT
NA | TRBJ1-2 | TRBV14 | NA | CASSQSSQSYGYTF | TGTGCCAGCAGCCAATCCAGCCAGTCCTATGGCTACACCTTC
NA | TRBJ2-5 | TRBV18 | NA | CASSREQGTLETQYF | TGTGCCAGCTCGCGGGAGCAGGGGACGCTGGAGACCCAGTACTTC
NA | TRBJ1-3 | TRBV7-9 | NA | CASSLVERNTIYF | TGTGCCAGCAGCTTAGTGGAGCGAAACACCATATATTTT
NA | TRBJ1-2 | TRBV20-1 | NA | CSAPGVDGYTF | TGCAGTGCTCCCGGGGTCGATGGCTACACCTTC
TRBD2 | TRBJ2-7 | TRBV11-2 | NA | CASSEEERGSYEQYF | TGTGCCAGCAGCGAGGAGGAGCGGGGCTCCTACGAGCAGTACTTC
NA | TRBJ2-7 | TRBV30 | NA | CAWSASSYEQYF | TGTGCCTGGTCAGCGAGCTCCTACGAGCAGTACTTC
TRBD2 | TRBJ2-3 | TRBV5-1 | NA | CASSLEGTSGSGVTDTQYF | TGCGCCAGCAGCTTGGAAGGGACTAGCGGGAGCGGGGTTACAGATACGCAGTATTTT
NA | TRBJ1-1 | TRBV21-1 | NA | CASSKWRGVNTEAFF | TGTGCCAGCAGCAAATGGAGGGGAGTTAACACTGAAGCTTTCTTT
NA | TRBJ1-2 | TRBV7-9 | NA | CASSLDPPVDGYTF | TGTGCCAGCAGCTTAGATCCTCCCGTCGATGGCTACACCTTC
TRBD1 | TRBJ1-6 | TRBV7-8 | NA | CASSSHTGGGNSPLHF | TGTGCCAGCAGCTCCCATACAGGGGGAGGTAATTCACCCCTCCACTTT
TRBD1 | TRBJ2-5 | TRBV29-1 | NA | CSALDRGETQYF | TGCAGCGCCCTGGACAGGGGTGAGACCCAGTACTTC
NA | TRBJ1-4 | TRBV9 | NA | CASSARPGVSEKLFF | TGTGCCAGCAGCGCCCGACCCGGGGTGTCTGAAAAACTGTTTTTT